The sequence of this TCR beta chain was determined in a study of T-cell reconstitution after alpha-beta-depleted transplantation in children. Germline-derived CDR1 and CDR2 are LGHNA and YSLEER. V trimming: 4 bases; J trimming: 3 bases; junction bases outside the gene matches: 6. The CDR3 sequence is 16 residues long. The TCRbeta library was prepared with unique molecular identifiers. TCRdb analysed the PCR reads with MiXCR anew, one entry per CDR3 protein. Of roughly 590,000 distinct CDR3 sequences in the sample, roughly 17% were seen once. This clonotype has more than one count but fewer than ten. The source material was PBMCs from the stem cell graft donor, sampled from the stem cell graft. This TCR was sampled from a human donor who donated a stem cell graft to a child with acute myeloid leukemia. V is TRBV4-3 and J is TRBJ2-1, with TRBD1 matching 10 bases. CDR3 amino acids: CASSRDRGRVYNEQFF. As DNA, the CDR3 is TGCGCCAGCAGCCGGGACAGGGGTAGGGTCTACAATGAGCAGTTCTTC.